The present entry profiles one TCR beta chain with its context. Its target is not known. This entry comes from a study of T cell clusters in autoimmune cytopenias. The study's findings and limits: Healthy donors had approximately 3.3-fold more exclusive TRB clusters than active autoimmune hepatitis patients. TRB repertoire shifts in secondary cytopenia and chronic lymphocytic leukemia mostly reflected lymphoma, not autoimmunity.

One tube held mixed TRB-A and TRB-B primer pools for touch-down PCR. TCRdb reprocessed the multiplex PCR reads and reports one entry per CDR3 protein, with no DNA. With approximately 16,000 distinct CDR3 sequences in the sample, the ten largest clones hold approximately 2.2%. Each sample's input was roughly 230 ng genomic DNA, about 38,000 genome equivalents. The CDR3 covers 14 residues. CDR1 MNHNS and CDR2 SASEGT come from the germline V gene. The J gene is TRBJ2-3, the V gene TRBV6-1. This clonotype originated in a human donor with an autoimmune cytopenia or autoimmune hepatitis (not recorded which). Sequenced sample: peripheral blood. The CDR3 sequence: CASSVALGTDTQYF.